The 22 T cell receptor beta chains listed next were all sequenced from one sample in a study of a mutant IDH1 vaccine in newly diagnosed glioma. No antigen has been assigned to these receptors. Time point denoted: week 23, last vaccination. Mutant IDH1 20-mer peptide, at 300 ug, made up each vaccine dose, with topical imiquimod. TCRdb's copy holds only in-frame clones and misses some; the assay was immunoSEQ multiplex PCR. The profile shows about 43,000 clones, roughly 84% of them singletons. The sample consisted of PBMCs, taken from a glioma patient whose treatment included an IDH1 peptide vaccine. The receptor set was obtained from a young woman with glioma. Some clones in this sample may be carry-over from other donors' samples.

The chain is built from TRBV14 and TRBJ2-7; possibly TRBD2 for D (5 bases). CDR1 is SGHDN, CDR2 FVKESK, per germline. V lost 4 bases to trimming and J lost 3 bases, with 10 bases between them. This CDR3 is built from 13 residues. Here the CDR3 DNA reads TGTGCCAGCAGCCGTGGACTGGGCTACGAGCAGTACTTC. Translation gives CASSRGLGYEQYF.

The chain joins TRBV15 to TRBJ2-3; tentatively, D is TRBD1 (5 bases). This CDR3 has 15 residues. Germline CDR1 is LNHNV and CDR2 is YYDKDF (reference sequence). V was pared by 8 bases and J by 3 bases, with 18 bases between. The CDR3 DNA is TGTGCCACCGGTAGGGGCGGTGCAACGACAGATACGCAGTATTTT. Translating gives CATGRGGATTDTQYF. Full variable domain (remainder filled in from reference TRBV15 and TRBJ2-3): DAMVIQNPRYQVTQFGKPVTLSCSQTLNHNVMYWYQQKSSQAPKLLFHYYDKDFNNEADTPDNFQSRRPNTSFCFLDIRSPGLGDTAMYLCATGRGGATTDTQYFGPGTRLTVL.

The chain carries TRBV25-1 and TRBJ1-2; 8 bases are a match to TRBD1. CDR3 length: 15 amino acids. V lost 7 bases, J lost 2 bases, and 9 bases stayed unmatched. Germline V gene sequence: CDR1 MGHDK, CDR2 SYGVNS. The CDR3 DNA reads TGTGCCAGCATGTCGCGGACAGGGAGGAACTATGGCTACACCTTC. This codes for CASMSRTGRNYGYTF.

The CDR3 loop reads CASSKGDRRTSGLPTGEQYF. Here the CDR3 DNA reads TGTGCCAGCAGCAAAGGGGACCGGAGAACTAGCGGGCTCCCGACGGGGGAGCAGTACTTC. The genes are TRBV21-1 and TRBJ2-7; the table assigns TRBD2, which was not confirmed against the DNA. TRBV21-1 is a recognized pseudogene. The CDR3 loop spans 20 amino acids.

The CDR3 loop reads CASSLDLGQVYEQYF. The CDR3 nucleotides read TGCGCCAGCAGCTTGGATCTGGGACAGGTTTACGAGCAGTACTTC. The genes are TRBV5-1 and TRBJ2-7, with 8 bases identical to TRBD1. CDR3 size: 15 residues. Germline CDR1 is SGHRS and CDR2 is YFSETQ. J lost 4 bases, V lost 0 bases, and 6 bases had no gene match.

Remarks on this clone: The limits of the CDR3 on the DNA are not certain, so only TCRdb's listed CDR3 is given. Here the CDR3 reads CASSKFGAGSQPQHF. The J gene is TRBJ1-5, the V gene TRBV21-1. TRBV21-1 constitutes a pseudogene. The CDR3 is made up of 15 amino acids, end residues included.

V gene TRBV6-5 combines with J gene TRBJ2-5; 9 bases fit TRBD1. The J segment lost 7 bases and the V segment lost 4 bases, leaving 10 bases of the junction unmatched. The V gene's germline CDR1 is MNHEY and CDR2 SVGAGI. This CDR3 spans 15 amino acids. CDR3 nucleotide sequence: TGTGCCAGCAGTTGGGAGGGACAGGGAGGTGGGACCCAGTACTTC. Protein: CASSWEGQGGGTQYF.

The chain joins TRBV25-1 to TRBJ2-7; a possible D gene is TRBD2 (5 bases). The CDR3 extends over 12 amino acids. Trimming shortened V by 4 bases and J by 10 bases, and 14 bases separated the two germline ends. CDR1 is MGHDK and CDR2 is SYGVNS in the germline V gene. CDR3 sequence: CASSGGEKSQYF. The CDR3 DNA follows: TGTGCCAGCAGTGGGGGAGAGAAATCACAGTACTTC.

This clone was seen once. This chain connects TRBV19 to TRBJ2-1; 9 bases map to TRBD2. The germline CDR1 and CDR2 sequences are LNHDA and SQIVND (reference sequence). The CDR3 is 17 residues long. Unmatched junction bases numbered 12, after V lost 5 bases and J lost 4 bases. For the CDR3, the DNA is TGTGCCAGTAGTCCCCGGGGTAGCGGGAGTGGATACAATGAGCAGTTCTTC. It specifies CASSPRGSGSGYNEQFF.

The rearrangement links TRBV5-5 to TRBJ2-7, with D perhaps matching TRBD2 (6 bases). The CDR3 runs 15 residues. The V gene's germline CDR1 is SGHKS and CDR2 YYEKEE (reference sequence). V was trimmed by 4 bases and J by 1 base, leaving 15 bases between them. Here the CDR3 reads CASSVGGTVSYEQYF. As DNA, the CDR3 is TGTGCCAGCAGCGTTGGGGGGACGGTTTCCTACGAGCAGTACTTC.

CDR3 in amino acids: CASSRTGFETQYF. The CDR3 DNA reads as TGTGCCAGCAGTCGGACAGGGTTTGAAACGCAGTATTTT. The rearrangement joins TRBV11-3 to TRBJ2-3, with 8 positions matching TRBD1. The CDR3 has 13 residues. Germline CDR1 SGHNT, CDR2 YENEEA. With 6 bases clipped from V and 9 bases from J, the junction kept 8 bases outside the gene matches.

V is TRBV7-2 and J is TRBJ2-1; D could derive from TRBD1 or TRBD2 (5 bases each). Trimming removed 0 bases at V and 10 bases at J, with 10 bases between. CDR3 length: 13 residues. Germline lookup yields CDR1 SGHTA and CDR2 FQGNSA. CDR3 DNA sequence: TGTGCCAGCAGCTTAGCGGGGGTCGGGGAGCAGTTCTTC. Protein sequence: CASSLAGVGEQFF.

Only a few counts were recorded for this clone. The gene calls are TRBV5-1 and TRBJ1-1, with TRBD1 identical over 7 bases. The CDR3 loop spans 14 amino acids. CDR1 is SGHRS, CDR2 YFSETQ, per germline. After removal of 2 bases from V and 1 base from J, the junction contained 2 bases not matched to a gene. The CDR3: CASSLRTGNTEAFF. The CDR3 coding sequence is TGCGCCAGCAGCTTAAGGACAGGGAACACTGAAGCTTTCTTT.

This chain connects TRBV18 to TRBJ2-7, with D tentatively TRBD1 (7 bases). V lost 6 bases and J lost 3, with 9 bases in between. CDR3 length equals 12 residues. Germline V gene sequence: CDR1 KGHSH, CDR2 LQKENI. CDR3 nucleotides: TGTGCCAGCTCCAGGGGGGACTACGAGCAGTACTTC. The encoded protein is CASSRGDYEQYF.

CDR3 nucleotide sequence: TGTGCCAGCAGCGTAGGGGTGGGAGGGCCGTTCGAGCAGTTCTTC. Translated: CASSVGVGGPFEQFF. The chain links TRBV9 to TRBJ2-1; 7 bases align to TRBD2. Germline V gene data show CDR1 as SGDLS and CDR2 as YYNGEE. The trim removed 0 bases at V and 10 bases at J, leaving 10 bases unmatched. This CDR3 has 15 residues.

The chain recombines TRBV5-1 with TRBJ1-1; D might be TRBD1 (6 bases). V was trimmed by 3 bases and J by 0 bases, leaving 15 bases between them. Germline values: CDR1 SGHRS, CDR2 YFSETQ. The length of the CDR3 is 16 residues. The CDR3 reads CASSSNDRFMNTEAFF. In nucleotides, the CDR3 is TGCGCCAGCAGCTCAAATGACAGGTTCATGAACACTGAAGCTTTCTTT. The full variable domain, completed using reference TRBV5-1 and TRBJ1-1, is KAGVTQTPRYLIKTRGQQVTLSCSPISGHRSVSWYQQTPGQGLQFLFEYFSETQRNKGNFPGRFSGRQFSNSRSEMNVSTLELGDSALYLCASSSNDRFMNTEAFFGQGTRLTVV.

The rearrangement joins TRBV4-3 to TRBJ2-2; D possibly uses TRBD1 or TRBD2 (6 bases each). V lost 0 bases to trimming and J lost 6 bases, with 20 bases between them. Germline CDR1 is LGHNA and CDR2 is YSLEER. The length of the CDR3 is 18 residues. The CDR3 DNA reads as TGCGCCAGCAGCCAAGATAGAATAGTGGGGGGCCCCGCCGGGGAGCTGTTTTTT. Translation gives CASSQDRIVGGPAGELFF.

The genes are TRBV4-1 and TRBJ2-3, with 7 positions matching TRBD2. There are 17 residues in the CDR3. Germline CDR1 reads MGHRA; CDR2 reads YSYEKL. Losses at the gene ends were 0 bases for V and 0 bases for J; bases not matched to a gene: 6. The CDR3 nucleotides read TGCGCCAGCAGCCAAGATGGAGTACTAGCGAGCACAGATACGCAGTATTTT. Amino acid sequence: CASSQDGVLASTDTQYF.

The gene calls are TRBV10-2 and TRBJ2-3; 10 nucleotides align to TRBD2. V lost 3 bases and J lost 4; bases outside the gene matches: 4. CDR1 is WSHSY and CDR2 is SAAADI in the germline V gene. The CDR3 has 15 amino acids. As DNA, the CDR3 is TGCGCCAGCAGTGAAAGCGGGAGGGCCGCAGATACGCAGTATTTT. Residues: CASSESGRAADTQYF.

A single count supports this clone. The chain employs TRBV7-2 and TRBJ2-3, with 7 bases matching TRBD2. There are 14 residues in the CDR3. Germline assignment: CDR1 SGHTA and CDR2 FQGNSA. Trimming at V came to 5 bases and at J to 1 base, leaving 3 bases not matched to a gene. As DNA, the CDR3 is TGTGCCAGCAGCCGCGGGGGTCGCACAGATACGCAGTATTTT. Residues: CASSRGGRTDTQYF.

This chain joins TRBV4-1 and TRBJ2-7, with 10 bases that match TRBD1. The CDR3 is 16 residues long. J was trimmed by 9 bases and V by 0 bases; bases with no gene match: 11. Germline V gene data show CDR1 as MGHRA and CDR2 as YSYEKL. The CDR3 sequence is CASSQDRGQGWSVQYF. The DNA for the CDR3 is TGCGCCAGCAGCCAAGACCGGGGACAGGGGTGGTCTGTGCAGTACTTC.

Of note for this clone: Mismatch with germline at one junction end may stem from a read error. The genes are TRBV7-7 and TRBJ2-2; maybe TRBD1 (5 bases). This CDR3 comprises 16 residues. Germline CDR1 SSHAT, CDR2 FNYEAQ (reference sequence). CDR3 loop: CASSQGVGANTGELFF. The CDR3 DNA sequence: TGTGCTAGCAGTCAAGGGGTGGGCGCGAACACCGGGGAGCTGTTTTTT.